Detailed here is one TCR beta chain. These data belong to a study of blood T cell repertoires in COVID-19. On the study more broadly: Acute and convalescent COVID-19 samples came from the United States, Italy and Spain.

Assay used: immunoSEQ multiplex PCR; TCRdb lists only in-frame clones, some missing. The sample lists around 180,000 clones; around 88% were seen once. The receptor was derived from a woman aged 25 to 45 with acute or convalescent COVID-19. The sequenced sample was peripheral blood.

The CDR3 protein is CASSLELTRLDVKNIQYF. CDR3 coding DNA: TGTGCCAGCAGCTTAGAGTTAACTAGGCTAGATGTCAAAAACATTCAGTACTTC. The J gene is TRBJ2-4, the V gene TRBV7-2; possibly TRBD2 for D (5 bases). Germline V gene lookup returns CDR1 SGHTA and CDR2 FQGNSA. Trimming cost V 1 base and J 3 bases, with 19 bases left between them. The length of the CDR3 is 18 residues.